The sequence of this T cell receptor (beta chain) was determined in a study of blood T cell repertoires in COVID-19. Profiling relied on immunoSEQ multiplex PCR, and the TCRdb table lists in-frame clones only, not all of them. The table has 90,000 to 100,000 clones, around 72% seen once. Germline CDR1 SGHDT, CDR2 YYEEEE. Trimming took 2 bases from V and 4 from J, leaving 9 bases between them. The CDR3 contains 13 residues. This sequence was found in an older man with acute or convalescent COVID-19. The chain couples TRBV5-6 to TRBJ1-2, with D possibly being TRBD1 (5 bases). The specimen sequenced was peripheral blood. The CDR3 spells CASSFQGIYGYTF. The CDR3 region has the DNA TGTGCCAGCAGCTTCCAGGGCATCTATGGCTACACCTTC.